One sample yielded the 5 T cell receptor beta chains listed below, sequenced in a study of T cells in Graves' hyperthyroidism and ophthalmopathy. TCR beta CDR3 regions were amplified from RNA. The primer set for the first-round RT-PCR of the TCR CDR3 was HTBI. TCRdb processed the multiplex PCR reads anew with MiXCR; each CDR3 protein has one entry. This table has approximately 640,000 distinct CDR3 sequences, roughly 17% appearing once. Sequenced material: blood. Every receptor here comes from a woman aged 30 to 39 with Graves' hyperthyroidism.

V and J are TRBV20-1 and TRBJ2-7; 11 bases agree with TRBD2. Germline lookup yields CDR1 DFQATT and CDR2 SNEGSKA (reference sequence). This CDR3 comprises 18 residues. The ends lost 6 bases at V and 0 bases at J; junction bases unmatched: 16. The CDR3 DNA follows: TGCAGTGCCCTCCGGACTAGCGGGCTAGCCGTGCACTCCTACGAGCAGTACTTC. As protein: CSALRTSGLAVHSYEQYF.

The chain links TRBV3-1 to TRBJ2-3; 10 bases line up with TRBD2. Germline CDR1 reads LGHDT; CDR2 reads YNNKEL (reference sequence). There are 15 residues in the CDR3. V gave up 0 bases and J gave up 13 bases; unmatched junction bases: 10. CDR3 DNA sequence: TGTGCCAGCAGCCAAGAGGAGCGGGAGGGTAGTTTGAAGTATTTT. The encoded protein is CASSQEEREGSLKYF.

This clonotype was found many times. The chain links TRBV4-3 to TRBJ2-5, with D perhaps TRBD1 (6 bases). The V gene's germline CDR1 is LGHNA and CDR2 YSLEER. This CDR3 region has 13 residues. The V gene lost 3 bases and the J gene lost 2 bases, with 7 bases spanning the gap. Here the CDR3 reads CASSQGAQETQYF. The CDR3 DNA is TGCGCCAGCAGCCAGGGGGCTCAAGAGACCCAGTACTTC.

The gene calls are TRBV7-9 and TRBJ1-2; 7 nucleotides match TRBD1. This CDR3 has 14 amino acids. The germline gives CDR1 SEHNR, CDR2 FQNEAQ (reference sequence). V lost 2 bases, J lost 6 bases, and 6 bases stayed unmatched. The CDR3 sequence: CASSLSTGSHGYTF. The CDR3 bases are TGTGCCAGCAGCTTATCGACAGGGAGTCATGGCTACACCTTC.

This chain links TRBV5-1 with TRBJ2-5; D not certain. This CDR3 contains 13 residues. Deletions cut 4 bases from V and 4 bases from J, with 11 bases between. From germline, CDR1 is SGHRS and CDR2 YFSETQ. Here the CDR3 DNA reads TGCGCCAGCAGCCACGAACCGGGAGAGACCCAGTACTTC. Translating gives CASSHEPGETQYF.